This T cell receptor beta chain originates from a study of blood T cell repertoires in COVID-19. CDR3 length: 16 amino acids. The trim removed 7 bases at V and 2 bases at J, leaving 14 bases unmatched. Germline V gene data show CDR1 as SGHVS and CDR2 as FQNEAQ. Sequenced by immunoSEQ multiplex PCR; TCRdb stores in-frame clones only, minus some. The sample shows around 140,000 clones, about 89% of them seen only once. The TCR was taken from a woman aged 70-85 years with COVID-19, enrolled during active disease. Material for sequencing was peripheral blood. The rearrangement joins TRBV7-8 to TRBJ2-7; 7 bases map to TRBD2. For the CDR3, the DNA is TGTGCCAGCACCAAGACCGGGAGGTCCAAAACCTACGAGCAGTACTTC. It yields the protein CASTKTGRSKTYEQYF.